The present TCR beta chain was sequenced within a study of identical twins. V was shortened by 0 bases and J by 1 base, with 12 bases between the two germline ends. From germline, CDR1 is DFQATT and CDR2 SNEGSKA (reference sequence). There are 15 residues in the CDR3. Template switching introduced a universal primer site, and the cDNA bore unique molecular identifiers. TCRdb recomputed calls from the 5' RACE reads with MiXCR, one row per CDR3 protein. Of about 520,000 distinct CDR3 sequences listed, 22% are singletons. These data were also reused for a study on T cells expressing NK-cell markers. This second study notes: These clonotypes, the leaders elsewhere, also led the CD3+CD56-NKG2C+ fraction in a handful of donors.

Sample: CD4+ T cells sorted from blood. This TCR derives from a woman younger than 30 in good health. The chain joins TRBV20-1 to TRBJ1-1; D ambiguous. DNA for the CDR3: TGCAGTGCTAGAGATTACTTAGGCGAGAACACTGAAGCTTTCTTT. The encoded protein is CSARDYLGENTEAFF.